This T cell receptor beta chain originates from a study of blood T cell repertoires in COVID-19. Study-level information: Both acute and convalescent COVID-19 samples were obtained from the United States, Italy and Spain. PBMCs, B-cell-depleted T cells, or T cells provided the cDNA or gDNA that made up the material.

Repertoires were generated with immunoSEQ multiplex PCR, while TCRdb's copy carries only in-frame clones and drops some. This repertoire shows 250,000 to 300,000 clones, more than 70% found once; its top ten account for over 9%. V lost 3 bases to trimming and J lost 5 bases, with 16 bases between them. The germline V gene has CDR1 KGHSH and CDR2 LQKENI. The CDR3 extends over 15 amino acids. In this sample, this clone turned up once. Sequencing input: peripheral blood. The clonotype was recovered from a woman aged 25 to 45 with COVID-19, enrolled during active disease. J is TRBJ2-5 and V is TRBV18; D is uncertain. Written as DNA, the CDR3 is TGTGCCAGCTCACCCCTTCATGGGCCAGATGAGACCCAGTACTTC. It is translated as CASSPLHGPDETQYF. Using reference TRBV18 and TRBJ2-5 for the parts outside the CDR3, the full variable domain is NAGVMQNPRHLVRRRGQEARLRCSPMKGHSHVYWYRQLPEEGLKFMVYLQKENIIDESGMPKERFSAEFPKEGPSILRIQQVVRGDSAAYFCASSPLHGPDETQYFGPGTRLLVL.